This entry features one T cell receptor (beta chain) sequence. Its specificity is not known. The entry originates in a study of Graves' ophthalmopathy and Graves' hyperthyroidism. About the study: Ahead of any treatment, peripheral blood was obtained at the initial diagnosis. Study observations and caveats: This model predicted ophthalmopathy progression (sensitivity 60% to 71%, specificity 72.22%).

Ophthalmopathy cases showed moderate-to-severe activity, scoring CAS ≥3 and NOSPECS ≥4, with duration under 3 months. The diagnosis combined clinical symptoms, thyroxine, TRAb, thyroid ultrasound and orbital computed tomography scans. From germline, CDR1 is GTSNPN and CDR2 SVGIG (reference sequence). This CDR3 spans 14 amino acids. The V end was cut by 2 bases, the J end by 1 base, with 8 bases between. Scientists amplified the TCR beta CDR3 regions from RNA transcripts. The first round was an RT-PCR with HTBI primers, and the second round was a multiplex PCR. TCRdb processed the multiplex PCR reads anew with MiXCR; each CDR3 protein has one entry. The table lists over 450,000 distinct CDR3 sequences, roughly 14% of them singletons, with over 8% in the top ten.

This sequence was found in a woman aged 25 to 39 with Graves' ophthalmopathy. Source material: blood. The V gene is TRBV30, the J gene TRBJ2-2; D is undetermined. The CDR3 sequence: CAWSKQMNTGELFF. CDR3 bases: TGTGCCTGGAGTAAACAGATGAACACCGGGGAGCTGTTTTTT.